The 23 T cell receptor beta chains below were found in one sample sequenced in a study of blood T cell repertoires in COVID-19. The table came from immunoSEQ multiplex PCR; TCRdb's copy has only in-frame clones and leaves some out. The table includes tens of thousands of clones, roughly nine tenths detected once. Sequenced sample: peripheral blood. The receptor source for this set is a human donor in a cohort sampled during active COVID-19.

The rearrangement links TRBV10-2 to TRBJ2-7; 10 nucleotides line up with TRBD2. Germline V gives CDR1 WSHSY, CDR2 SAAADI. This CDR3 is 15 amino acids long. With V trimmed by 2 bases and J by 1 base, 2 bases remained unmatched. The DNA of the CDR3 is TGCGCCAGCAGTGAGGAGCGGGGGGGGTCCTACGAGCAGTACTTC. Protein sequence: CASSEERGGSYEQYF.

V usage is TRBV6-9 and J usage is TRBJ2-1; 13 bases are a match to TRBD2. Germline values: CDR1 MNHGY, CDR2 SVAAGI. Trimming took 1 base from V and 7 from J; bases not matched to a gene: 4. The CDR3 covers 16 residues. CDR3 sequence: CASSYYPTSGRNEQFF. CDR3 nucleotides: TGTGCCAGCAGTTATTACCCGACTAGCGGGAGGAATGAGCAGTTCTTC.

The V call is TRBV27, the J call TRBJ1-5; perhaps TRBD1 as D (5 bases). CDR3 length equals 20 residues. Germline V gene lookup returns CDR1 MNHEY and CDR2 SMNVEV (reference sequence). V shed 2 bases and J shed 5 bases, with 28 bases lying between them. DNA of the CDR3: TGTGCCAGCAGTTTAGGGCAACGGGACGGACGGGGGGGAACCGATCAGCCCCAGCATTTT. Encoded protein: CASSLGQRDGRGGTDQPQHF.

This chain joins TRBV12-3 or TRBV12-4 and TRBJ1-5, with a tentative D call TRBD1 (5 bases). With 8 bases removed from V and 5 bases from J, the gap between germline ends came to 13 bases. This CDR3 has 13 residues. The CDR3 bases are TGTGCCAGCGCTGGGGGGAACCATCAGCCCCAGCATTTT. Its protein product is CASAGGNHQPQHF.

The chain uses TRBV7-3 and TRBJ2-2; 9 nucleotides agree with TRBD2. Unmatched junction bases numbered 9, after V lost 4 bases and J lost 6 bases. Germline V gene data show CDR1 as SGHTA and CDR2 as FQGTGA. This CDR3 spans 16 amino acids. CDR3 sequence: CASSWAGGRAAGELFF. In DNA, the CDR3 is TGTGCCAGCAGCTGGGCAGGCGGGAGGGCGGCCGGGGAGCTGTTTTTT.

The chain has TRBV18 and TRBJ1-1; TRBD1 matches at 7 bases. Looked up from germline, CDR1 is KGHSH and CDR2 is LQKENI. The length of the CDR3 is 15 residues. V lost 2 bases and J lost 5; bases outside the gene matches: 8. Here the CDR3 DNA reads TGTGCCAGCTCACCAACTTTACAGGGGAATACTGAAGCTTTCTTT. Protein sequence: CASSPTLQGNTEAFF.

The V call is TRBV7-6, the J call TRBJ2-2, with no clear D. V was shortened by 1 base and J by 5 bases, with 8 bases between the two germline ends. CDR1 and CDR2 from the germline V gene are SGHVS and FNYEAQ. The CDR3 runs 14 residues. In DNA, the CDR3 is TGTGCCAGCAGCTTAGTACGAGAGACCGGGGAGCTGTTTTTT. Translating gives CASSLVRETGELFF.

This chain connects TRBV6-5 to TRBJ2-7; 8 nucleotides match TRBD1. CDR3 length: 15 amino acids. CDR1 MNHEY and CDR2 SVGAGI come from the germline V gene. Trimming took 6 bases from V and 2 from J; bases not matched to a gene: 9. The CDR3 sequence: CASRGPGTGTYEQYV. The CDR3 DNA reads TGTGCCAGCAGGGGCCCCGGGACAGGTACCTACGAGCAGTACGTC.

J is TRBJ2-5 and V is TRBV30; a possible D gene is TRBD2 (7 bases). V was cut by 4 bases and J by 6 bases, with 18 bases left in between. CDR3 length equals 14 residues. CDR1 GTSNPN and CDR2 SVGIG come from the germline V gene (reference sequence). CDR3 nucleotide sequence: TGTGCCTGGATACCAGGCGGGGGCCCAAAGACCCAGTACTTC. Amino acids: CAWIPGGGPKTQYF.

CDR3: CASSFAAASGNTIYF. In DNA form, the CDR3 reads TGTGCCAGCAGTTTTGCAGCGGCATCTGGAAACACCATATATTTT. The genes are TRBV27 and TRBJ1-3; no clear D. CDR3 size: 15 residues. The V and J ends lost 3 bases and 1 base respectively, with 10 bases between them. Germline values: CDR1 MNHEY, CDR2 SMNVEV (reference sequence).

The rearrangement uses TRBV7-8 and TRBJ2-1, with D possibly matching TRBD2 (6 bases). V gave up 0 bases and J gave up 6 bases, with 21 bases separating them. This CDR3 region has 18 residues. Germline values: CDR1 SGHVS, CDR2 FQNEAQ. CDR3 sequence: CASSLAREGRRRGNEQFF. CDR3 coding DNA: TGTGCCAGCAGCTTAGCGCGGGAAGGTCGTCGGCGGGGCAATGAGCAGTTCTTC.

The J gene is TRBJ1-2, the V gene TRBV28; 7 bases agree with TRBD1. Per germline, CDR1 MDHEN and CDR2 SYDVKM. V lost 5 bases to trimming and J lost 4 bases; unmatched junction nucleotides: 10. The CDR3 contains 15 residues. The CDR3 DNA reads as TGTGCCAGCAGTCTAGGGACAGCTATTAGCTATGGCTACACCTTC. Its protein product is CASSLGTAISYGYTF.

The J gene is TRBJ2-1, the V gene TRBV6-5, with 10 bases aligning to TRBD2. V shed 4 bases and J 4 bases; nucleotides not matched to a gene: 1. Germline V gene lookup returns CDR1 MNHEY and CDR2 SVGAGI. The CDR3 spans 14 residues. The CDR3 bases are TGTGCCAGCAGTTTTAGCGGGGGGTACAATGAGCAGTTCTTC. Amino acid sequence: CASSFSGGYNEQFF.

V gene TRBV7-3 combines with J gene TRBJ2-1; D unclear. The CDR3 extends over 15 amino acids. CDR1 SGHTA and CDR2 FQGTGA come from the germline V gene. Trimming pared 6 bases from V and 4 bases from J, leaving 16 bases between. The CDR3 loop reads CASSLESAAYNEQFF. The CDR3 nucleotides are TGTGCCAGCAGTCTAGAGTCGGCAGCATACAATGAGCAGTTCTTC.

The CDR3 DNA reads as TGTGCCACCGAGGCATCACGAGCGGGGGGTAGCACAGATACGCAGTATTTT. Amino acids: CATEASRAGGSTDTQYF. The chain joins TRBV19 to TRBJ2-3; the match to TRBD2 covers 9 bases. Losses at the gene ends were 10 bases for V and 0 bases for J; bases not matched to a gene: 14. This CDR3 region has 17 residues. The germline gives CDR1 LNHDA, CDR2 SQIVND (reference sequence).

The chain combines TRBV19 with TRBJ2-3; TRBD2 matches at 10 bases. Germline lookup yields CDR1 LNHDA and CDR2 SQIVND (reference sequence). V dropped 6 bases and J dropped 6; count of bases not matched to a gene: 9. The CDR3 is made up of 15 amino acids. The CDR3 spells CASRPRSGGADTQYF. The CDR3 DNA is TGTGCCAGTAGGCCTAGAAGCGGGGGGGCTGATACGCAGTATTTT.

The chain has TRBV5-1 and TRBJ2-3, with 12 nucleotides matching TRBD1. This CDR3 region has 16 residues. V dropped 2 bases and J dropped 5; count of bases not matched to a gene: 6. Germline CDR1 reads SGHRS; CDR2 reads YFSETQ. This chain's CDR3 is CASSLGTGGNQDTQYF. The CDR3 coding sequence is TGCGCCAGCAGCTTAGGGACAGGGGGCAATCAAGATACGCAGTATTTT.

This clone was seen only once. J is TRBJ2-7 and V is TRBV28, with D possibly being TRBD2 (5 bases). The CDR3 is made up of 14 amino acids. The germline gives CDR1 MDHEN, CDR2 SYDVKM. The V end lost 5 bases, the J end lost 5 bases, and 16 bases lay between the germline ends. CDR3 residues: CASSPGGNLNEQYF. The CDR3 nucleotides read TGTGCCAGCAGTCCCGGAGGAAACCTGAACGAGCAGTACTTC.

The chain uses TRBV9 and TRBJ2-3; the D gene is possibly TRBD2 (6 bases). Trimming pared 0 bases from V and 8 bases from J, leaving 16 bases between. The CDR3 has 15 residues. Looked up from germline, CDR1 is SGDLS and CDR2 is YYNGEE. The CDR3 DNA reads TGTGCCAGCAGCGTAGTGCGGGAACCCCCAGGTACGCAGTATTTT. Its protein is CASSVVREPPGTQYF. Variable domain in full (rest from reference TRBV9 and TRBJ2-3): DSGVTQTPKHLITATGQRVTLRCSPRSGDLSVYWYQQSLDQGLQFLIQYYNGEERAKGNILERFSAQQFPDLHSELNLSSLELGDSALYFCASSVVREPPGTQYFGPGTRLTVL.

This chain joins TRBV30 and TRBJ1-1; D may be TRBD1 (6 bases). This CDR3 contains 13 residues. Trimming cost V 0 bases and J 11 bases, with 16 bases left between them. CDR1 and CDR2 from the germline V gene are GTSNPN and SVGIG (reference sequence). CDR3 in amino acids: CAWSVYRETGAFF. CDR3 in DNA: TGTGCCTGGAGTGTCTACAGGGAGACTGGCGCTTTCTTT.

The rearrangement links TRBV6-5 to TRBJ2-4; 8 bases align to TRBD2. Trimming removed 6 bases from V and 15 bases from J; junction bases left unmatched: 19. Germline V CDR1 and CDR2: MNHEY, SVGAGI. The CDR3 is 15 amino acids. The CDR3 sequence: CASRARTSRRTILYF. The CDR3 DNA reads TGTGCCAGCAGGGCCCGGACTAGCAGGCGGACAATCTTGTACTTC.

The V and J genes are TRBV27 and TRBJ2-2; 9 nucleotides align to TRBD1. Trimming took 8 bases from V and 7 from J; bases not matched to a gene: 11. Germline-derived CDR1 and CDR2 are MNHEY and SMNVEV (reference sequence). This CDR3 spans 15 amino acids. CDR3 in amino acids: CASSQLQGAYGELFF. The CDR3 DNA follows: TGTGCCAGCTCCCAACTACAGGGGGCATACGGGGAGCTGTTTTTT.

This chain uses TRBV15 with TRBJ2-1; the D is unclear. Germline V gene data show CDR1 as LNHNV and CDR2 as YYDKDF (reference sequence). Deletions cut 0 bases from V and 7 bases from J, with 16 bases between. The CDR3 is 16 residues long. The CDR3 loop reads CATSRDAPIRLNEQFF. CDR3 nucleotide sequence: TGTGCCACCAGCAGAGATGCGCCCATTCGCCTTAATGAGCAGTTCTTC.